Following are 17 T cell receptor beta chains from one sample sequenced in a study of blood T cells in healthy people across ages. Combining a sample-barcoded 5' primer with a J-beta primer mix, a second PCR ran for roughly 7 to 12 cycles. TCRdb ran MiXCR on the 5' RACE reads and lists one entry per CDR3 protein. The data contain about 640,000 distinct CDR3 sequences, 58% of them singletons. Sequenced sample: blood. The receptors originated from a man in his sixties in good health.

The chain has TRBV2 and TRBJ2-7; TRBD1 is a possible D gene (5 bases). The ends were cut back, 8 bases at V and 10 bases at J, with 21 bases in the middle. The CDR3 spans 13 residues. Germline lookup yields CDR1 SNHLY and CDR2 FYNNEI. DNA of the CDR3: TGTGCCAGCGAAGGGGCAATCTACGAGCAACAGTACTTC. It translates to CASEGAIYEQQYF.

This clonotype came up once. The chain links TRBV6-6 to TRBJ1-5; D gene uncertain. The germline V gene encodes CDR1 MNHNY and CDR2 SVGAGI (reference sequence). This CDR3 comprises 13 residues. The ends were cut back, 2 bases at V and 8 bases at J, with 10 bases in the middle. CDR3 sequence reads: CASSYDGDEPQHF. The CDR3 DNA reads TGTGCCAGCAGTTACGACGGGGATGAGCCCCAGCATTTT.

V gene TRBV28 combines with J gene TRBJ1-6; weak D call: TRBD1 (5 bases). This CDR3 comprises 15 residues. The V end lost 2 bases, the J end lost 4 bases, and 9 bases lay between the germline ends. The germline V gene encodes CDR1 MDHEN and CDR2 SYDVKM. CDR3 loop: CASSLSGGYNSPLHF. The CDR3 DNA is TGTGCCAGCAGTTTAAGCGGGGGATATAATTCACCCCTCCACTTT.

This clonotype turned up a few times. V and J are TRBV7-6 and TRBJ2-5; 10 bases are shared with TRBD1. The CDR3 covers 16 residues. After removal of 3 bases from V and 5 bases from J, the junction contained 9 bases not matched to a gene. The germline gives CDR1 SGHVS, CDR2 FNYEAQ. CDR3: CASSLGGTGVLETQYF. The CDR3 region has the DNA TGTGCCAGCAGCTTGGGGGGGACAGGGGTTCTGGAGACCCAGTACTTC.

This clonotype was recorded only once. The chain recombines TRBV5-1 with TRBJ2-5; TRBD1 agrees at 10 bases. Matching the DNA end better, TRBJ2-7 makes the J call doubtful. Germline V gives CDR1 SGHRS, CDR2 YFSETQ. The CDR3 is made up of 15 amino acids. The CDR3 is CASRPPGTGALEQYF. The CDR3 region has the DNA TGCGCCAGCCGACCACCGGGGACAGGGGCCCTCGAGCAGTACTTC.

The V gene is TRBV5-1, the J gene TRBJ1-4; TRBD1 is a possible D gene (5 bases). V was shortened by 7 bases and J by 4 bases, with 14 bases between the two germline ends. CDR3 length equals 14 residues. Germline CDR1 reads SGHRS; CDR2 reads YFSETQ. The CDR3 reads CASGPGLNNEKLFF. In DNA form, the CDR3 reads TGCGCCAGCGGCCCGGGACTGAATAATGAAAAACTGTTTTTT.

The J gene is TRBJ2-2, the V gene TRBV5-1; a possible D gene is TRBD2 (5 bases). Between the trimmed V and J ends, which lost 0 bases and 1 base, there was a span of 10 bases. CDR3 length: 16 amino acids. CDR1 is SGHRS and CDR2 is YFSETQ in the germline V gene. As DNA, the CDR3 is TGCGCCAGCAGCTTGGATGGAGGTTTGAACACCGGGGAGCTGTTTTTT. This codes for CASSLDGGLNTGELFF.

The gene calls are TRBV6-1 and TRBJ1-1; possible D gene TRBD1, 5 bases. The CDR3 is 14 residues long. Deletions cut 0 bases from V and 9 bases from J, with 14 bases between. CDR1 is MNHNS and CDR2 is SASEGT in the germline V gene. The CDR3 region has the DNA TGTGCCAGCAGTGAAGCCCCGCAGGGCAAAAAAGCTTTCTTT. Protein sequence: CASSEAPQGKKAFF.

The rearrangement links TRBV29-1 to TRBJ2-6; D is unclear. Trimming stripped 4 bases from V and 2 bases from J, with 6 bases between. CDR3 size: 13 residues. Germline CDR1 reads SQVTM; CDR2 reads ANQGSEA. The CDR3 region is CSVGSAGANVLTF. The CDR3 nucleotides read TGCAGCGTTGGGTCGGCTGGGGCCAACGTCCTGACTTTC. Together with reference TRBV29-1 and TRBJ2-6, the CDR3 gives the full variable domain: SAVISQKPSRDICQRGTSLTIQCQVDSQVTMMFWYRQQPGQSLTLIATANQGSEATYESGFVIDKFPISRPNLTFSTLTVSNMSPEDSSIYLCSVGSAGANVLTFGAGSRLTVL.

About this clonotype itself: At one boundary the junction diverges from the germline segment, which might be a read error. The V gene is TRBV5-6, the J gene TRBJ2-3; 7 nucleotides match TRBD2. The CDR3 length is 15 residues. In germline, CDR1 is SGHDT, CDR2 YYEEEE. The CDR3 region has the DNA TGTGCCAGTAGCTTGGCGACTAGCTATCCAGATACGCAGTATTTT. As protein: CASSLATSYPDTQYF. Full variable domain (rest looked up from reference TRBV5-6 and TRBJ2-3): DAGVTQSPTHLIKTRGQQVTLRCSPKSGHDTVSWYQQALGQGPQFIFQYYEEEERQRGNFPDRFSGHQFPNYSSELNVNALLLGDSALYLCASSLATSYPDTQYFGPGTRLTVL.

This chain uses TRBV5-1 with TRBJ2-1; D is unclear. The V end lost 2 bases, the J end lost 6 bases, and 6 bases lay between the germline ends. Germline-derived CDR1 and CDR2 are SGHRS and YFSETQ. The CDR3 is 12 amino acids. The CDR3 DNA reads as TGCGCCAGCAGCTTCATATCCAATGAGCAGTTCTTC. Translating it yields CASSFISNEQFF. The full variable domain, in which reference TRBV5-1 and TRBJ2-1 provide the parts outside the CDR3, is KAGVTQTPRYLIKTRGQQVTLSCSPISGHRSVSWYQQTPGQGLQFLFEYFSETQRNKGNFPGRFSGRQFSNSRSEMNVSTLELGDSALYLCASSFISNEQFFGPGTRLTVL.

V is TRBV11-2 and J is TRBJ2-6; D tentatively reads TRBD1 or TRBD2 (5 bases each). Germline CDR1 and CDR2: SGHAT and FQNNGV. With 6 bases removed from V and 6 bases from J, the gap between germline ends came to 18 bases. This CDR3 is 16 amino acids long. The CDR3 DNA sequence: TGTGCCAGCAGACCGTGGGGGAACCGAGAGGCCAACGTCCTGACTTTC. It specifies CASRPWGNREANVLTF. Drawing the rest from reference TRBV11-2 and TRBJ2-6, the complete variable domain is EAGVAQSPRYKIIEKRQSVAFWCNPISGHATLYWYQQILGQGPKLLIQFQNNGVVDDSQLPKDRFSAERLKGVDSTLKIQPAKLEDSAVYLCASRPWGNREANVLTFGAGSRLTVL.

V usage is TRBV3-1 and J usage is TRBJ2-3; 16 nucleotides align to TRBD2. Germline CDR1 reads LGHDT; CDR2 reads YNNKEL (reference sequence). With 2 bases clipped from V and 1 base from J, the junction kept 6 bases outside the gene matches. The CDR3 spans 19 residues. CDR3 residues: CASSQRPGLAGGRTDTQYF. The DNA of the CDR3 is TGTGCCAGCAGCCAACGCCCGGGACTAGCGGGGGGGCGCACAGATACGCAGTATTTT.

CDR3 DNA sequence: TGTGCCAGCAGCTTGGGGGCAGGGTTGACTGAAGCTTTCTTT. It codes for CASSLGAGLTEAFF. This sequence joins TRBV5-6 and TRBJ1-1; TRBD1 might be the D (5 bases). Germline assignment: CDR1 SGHDT and CDR2 YYEEEE. This CDR3 region has 14 residues. V shed 0 bases and J shed 5 bases, with 11 bases lying between them.

This clonotype came up a few times. The CDR3, as DNA: TGCAGCGTTGGTAGACCGCAGAACACTGAAGCTTTCTTT. Translation gives CSVGRPQNTEAFF. The chain links TRBV29-1 to TRBJ1-1; D call uncertain. Germline loops: CDR1 SQVTM, CDR2 ANQGSEA. V lost 4 bases, J lost 1 base, and 10 bases lay in between. This CDR3 comprises 13 residues.

This clonotype was recorded a few times. The gene calls are TRBV10-3 and TRBJ1-2, with D uncertain. Trimming removed 0 bases from V and 0 bases from J, with 8 bases in between. Germline V gene lookup returns CDR1 ENHRY and CDR2 SYGVKD. This CDR3 is built from 15 residues. CDR3 protein: CAISESSGSNYGYTF. CDR3 coding DNA: TGTGCCATCAGTGAGTCGAGCGGCTCTAACTATGGCTACACCTTC.

With regard to this clonotype: One end of the junction is discordant with germline, which a read error may explain. V is TRBV6-2 or TRBV6-3 and J is TRBJ2-6; D remains ambiguous. The CDR3 loop spans 16 amino acids. The germline V gene has CDR1 MNHEY and CDR2 SVGEGT. The CDR3 DNA reads as TGTGTCAGCAGTAGCAGATCTAGGACTGGGGCCAACGTCCTGACTTTC. It encodes CVSSSRSRTGANVLTF.